The 22 T cell receptor beta chains in this list originate from one sample, sequenced in a study of shared clonotypes between healthy human individuals. TCRdb's table, derived via immunoSEQ multiplex PCR, lists solely in-frame clones and lacks some. The sample lists about 1.5 million clones; 95% to 99% were seen once. Sequences were obtained from naive CD4+ T cells sorted from blood. Sample subset: CD45RA+ positively selected. These receptors all come from a man aged 25 to 40 in good health.

The genes are TRBV12-2 and TRBJ2-7; the table's D gene call, TRBD1, was not cross checked with the DNA. TRBV12-2 is deemed a pseudogene. The CDR3 is made up of 16 amino acids. This chain's CDR3 is CASRFRRDTGYYEQYF. For the CDR3, the DNA is TGTGCAAGTCGCTTTCGCCGCGATACAGGATACTACGAGCAGTACTTC.

This clone was detected only once. The chain is built from TRBV9 and TRBJ2-1; 7 bases align to TRBD2. Germline-derived CDR1 and CDR2 are SGDLS and YYNGEE. This CDR3 has 14 amino acids. The ends lost 2 bases at V and 7 bases at J; junction bases unmatched: 6. The CDR3 reads CASSVSGTINEQFF. As DNA, the CDR3 is TGTGCCAGCAGCGTGTCCGGGACTATTAATGAGCAGTTCTTC.

The genes are TRBV27 and TRBJ2-1; D remains ambiguous. This CDR3 has 14 amino acids. CDR1 is MNHEY, CDR2 SMNVEV, per germline (reference sequence). V was clipped by 4 bases and J by 7 bases, with 14 bases between them. CDR3 DNA: TGTGCCAGCAGTTCGGGCCCCTACGCGAATGAGCAGTTCTTC. This codes for CASSSGPYANEQFF.

This CDR3 reads CAISGYDSGNTIYF. CDR3 DNA: TGTGCCATCAGTGGTTATGACTCTGGAAACACCATATATTTT. This chain connects TRBV10-3 to TRBJ1-3; D remains ambiguous. Germline V CDR1 and CDR2: ENHRY, SYGVKD. CDR3 length: 14 amino acids. V was shortened by 4 bases and J by 0 bases, with 7 bases between the two germline ends.

This clone was seen a single time. In the same sample, other DNA sequences code for this CDR3. The rearrangement joins TRBV4-2 to TRBJ2-7, with a weak D call TRBD1 (5 bases). Germline V gene data show CDR1 as LGHNA and CDR2 as YNFKEQ. V lost 0 bases to trimming and J lost 4 bases, with 10 bases between them. This CDR3 is built from 14 residues. The CDR3 spells CASSQDLGPYEQYF. The CDR3 DNA reads as TGTGCCAGCAGCCAAGATCTGGGGCCGTACGAGCAGTACTTC.

About this clone: The same CDR3 can be traced to other DNA sequences in this sample. The rearrangement links TRBV6-5 to TRBJ1-1; unclear D gene. This CDR3 spans 13 amino acids. Trimming cost V 2 bases and J 1 base, with 5 bases left between them. CDR1 and CDR2 (germline): MNHEY, SVGAGI. CDR3 in amino acids: CASSYAGNTEAFF. The CDR3 DNA follows: TGTGCCAGCAGTTACGCTGGGAACACTGAAGCTTTCTTT.

As for this clone: The same CDR3 also results from other DNA sequences found in this sample. The CDR3 coding sequence is TGTGCCAGCAGCGTAGCGCCCGACAATGAGCAGTTCTTC. Translation gives CASSVAPDNEQFF. The rearrangement joins TRBV9 to TRBJ2-1; D remains unclear. Germline CDR1 reads SGDLS; CDR2 reads YYNGEE. V lost 0 bases, J lost 5 bases, and 6 bases lay in between. The CDR3 extends over 13 amino acids.

The chain recombines TRBV7-2 with TRBJ2-1, with 9 positions matching TRBD2. After removal of 2 bases from V and 3 bases from J, the junction contained 5 bases not matched to a gene. In germline, CDR1 is SGHTA, CDR2 FQGNSA. CDR3 length: 16 amino acids. The DNA of the CDR3 is TGTGCCAGCAGCTTACAAGCGGGAGGTTTCTACAATGAGCAGTTCTTC. Its translation is CASSLQAGGFYNEQFF.

V and J are TRBV15 and TRBJ2-5; no clear D gene. The CDR3 is made up of 13 amino acids. V was pared by 1 base and J by 7 bases, with 10 bases between. Germline loops: CDR1 LNHNV, CDR2 YYDKDF (reference sequence). The CDR3, as DNA: TGTGCCACCAGCAGAGTGTTAGTGGGGACCCAGTACTTC. The encoded protein is CATSRVLVGTQYF.

The J gene is TRBJ2-5, the V gene TRBV5-1; 10 bases map to TRBD2. Per germline, CDR1 SGHRS and CDR2 YFSETQ. The CDR3 is 17 amino acids. With 4 bases clipped from V and 5 bases from J, the junction kept 14 bases outside the gene matches. CDR3 DNA: TGCGCCAGCAGCCCCATCCCATCTAGCGGGAGTAAGGAGACCCAGTACTTC. It encodes CASSPIPSSGSKETQYF.

V and J are TRBV18 and TRBJ2-7; the match to TRBD1 covers 10 bases. The germline V gene has CDR1 KGHSH and CDR2 LQKENI. Trimming took 3 bases from V and 6 from J; bases not matched to a gene: 5. CDR3 length: 14 amino acids. The CDR3 region is CASSPTGTGVEQYF. The CDR3 region has the DNA TGTGCCAGCTCACCCACCGGGACAGGGGTCGAGCAGTACTTC.

This chain uses TRBV27 with TRBJ2-7, with D perhaps matching TRBD1 or TRBD2 (5 bases each). Germline lookup yields CDR1 MNHEY and CDR2 SMNVEV (reference sequence). This CDR3 has 15 amino acids. The V gene lost 3 bases and the J gene lost 3 bases, with 15 bases spanning the gap. The CDR3 DNA is TGTGCCAGCAGTTTCCTGGGGACCGCTTTCTACGAGCAGTACTTC. Amino acids: CASSFLGTAFYEQYF.

The CDR3 loop reads CASSLDLGGDYEQYF. CDR3 nucleotide sequence: TGTGCCAGCAGTCTGGACCTCGGTGGGGACTACGAGCAGTACTTC. This chain links TRBV28 with TRBJ2-7; D is uncertain. Germline assignment: CDR1 MDHEN and CDR2 SYDVKM. CDR3 length: 15 amino acids. V dropped 5 bases and J dropped 3 bases, with 17 bases sitting between them.

This clone was seen a single time. The CDR3 bases are TGCGCCAGCAGCCGACTAGCGACGACAGGGGAGCAGTACTTC. Residues: CASSRLATTGEQYF. The chain couples TRBV5-1 to TRBJ2-7; D perhaps matches TRBD2 (8 bases). The CDR3 covers 14 residues. V dropped 4 bases and J dropped 7 bases, with 18 bases sitting between them. The germline gives CDR1 SGHRS, CDR2 YFSETQ.

This chain uses TRBV7-9 with TRBJ1-3; no reliable D call. The CDR3 runs to 16 residues. The V gene's germline CDR1 is SEHNR and CDR2 FQNEAQ (reference sequence). Trimming stripped 2 bases from V and 0 bases from J, with 11 bases between. DNA of the CDR3: TGTGCCAGCAGCTTACGTAGTCTGACCTCTGGAAACACCATATATTTT. This translates into CASSLRSLTSGNTIYF.

The chain employs TRBV6-1 and TRBJ2-1; no clear D. Germline CDR1 reads MNHNS; CDR2 reads SASEGT. This CDR3 comprises 15 residues. V was pared by 4 bases and J by 2 bases, with 12 bases between. CDR3 sequence: CASSAAKGPYNEQFF. For the CDR3, the DNA is TGTGCCAGCAGTGCCGCCAAGGGTCCCTACAATGAGCAGTTCTTC.

The chain carries TRBV19 and TRBJ2-1, with a possible D match to TRBD2 (6 bases). V lost 9 bases and J 4 bases, leaving 22 bases between the germline ends. The CDR3 loop spans 16 amino acids. CDR1 is LNHDA, CDR2 SQIVND, per germline (reference sequence). DNA of the CDR3: TGTGCCAGCGGAGGGGTCTGGGGTAGCGGATACAATGAGCAGTTCTTC. It translates to CASGGVWGSGYNEQFF.

The chain carries TRBV7-9 and TRBJ1-3; 7 bases map to TRBD1. The CDR3 is 16 residues long. Germline V lookup: CDR1 SEHNR, CDR2 FQNEAQ (reference sequence). V lost 0 bases, J lost 5 bases, and 7 bases stayed unmatched. This CDR3 is CASSLARQGDRNTIYF. DNA of the CDR3: TGTGCCAGCAGCTTAGCGCGACAGGGCGATAGAAACACCATATATTTT.

This chain connects TRBV6-1 to TRBJ2-7; a possible D gene is TRBD2 (5 bases). Germline CDR1 MNHNS, CDR2 SASEGT. The CDR3 sequence is 11 residues long. Deletions cut 8 bases from V and 2 bases from J, with 7 bases between. As DNA, the CDR3 is TGTGCCAGCGCCGGGGCCTACGAGCAGTACTTC. Its protein is CASAGAYEQYF.

The rearrangement uses TRBV5-1 and TRBJ1-4, with 7 bases matching TRBD1. The CDR3 covers 16 residues. Trimming at V came to 4 bases and at J to 8 bases, leaving 14 bases not matched to a gene. CDR1 is SGHRS and CDR2 is YFSETQ in the germline V gene. The CDR3 nucleotides are TGCGCCAGCAGCCCGACAGGGCTAGAACTTTCGGAAAAACTGTTTTTT. It translates to CASSPTGLELSEKLFF.

This clone was counted a single time. The chain links TRBV7-8 to TRBJ2-7, with D possibly being TRBD2 (5 bases). The CDR3 contains 13 residues. The germline V gene encodes CDR1 SGHVS and CDR2 FQNEAQ. V lost 6 bases and J lost 3, with 12 bases in between. CDR3 in DNA: TGTGCCAGCAGGCCAGCCACTAGCTACGAGCAGTACTTC. It codes for CASRPATSYEQYF.

The V gene is TRBV4-3, the J gene TRBJ2-1; D perhaps matches TRBD2 (6 bases). The V and J ends lost 1 base and 8 bases respectively, with 18 bases between them. The CDR3 loop spans 16 amino acids. Germline lookup yields CDR1 LGHNA and CDR2 YSLEER. CDR3 nucleotides: TGCGCCAGCAGCCAAGCGTGGAGCAGGGACTTCGATGAGCAGTTCTTC. Amino acids: CASSQAWSRDFDEQFF.